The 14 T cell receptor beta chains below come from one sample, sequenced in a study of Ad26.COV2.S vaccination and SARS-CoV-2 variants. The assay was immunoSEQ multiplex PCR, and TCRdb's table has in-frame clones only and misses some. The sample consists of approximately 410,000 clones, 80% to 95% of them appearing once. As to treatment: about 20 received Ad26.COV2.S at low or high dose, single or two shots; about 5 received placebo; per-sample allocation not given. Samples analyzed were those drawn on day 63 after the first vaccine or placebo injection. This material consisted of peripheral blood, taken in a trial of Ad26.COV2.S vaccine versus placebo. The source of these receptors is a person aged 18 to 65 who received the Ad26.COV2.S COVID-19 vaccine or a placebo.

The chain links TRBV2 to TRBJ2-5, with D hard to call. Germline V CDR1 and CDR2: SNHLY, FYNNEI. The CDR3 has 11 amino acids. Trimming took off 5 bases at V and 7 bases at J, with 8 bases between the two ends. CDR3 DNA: TGTGCCAGCAGTACTCAGGTGACCCAGTACTTC. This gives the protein CASSTQVTQYF.

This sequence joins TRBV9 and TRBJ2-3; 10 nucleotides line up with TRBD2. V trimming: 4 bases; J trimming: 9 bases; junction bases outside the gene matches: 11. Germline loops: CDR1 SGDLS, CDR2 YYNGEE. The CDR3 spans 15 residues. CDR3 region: CASSYTSGAPGTQYF. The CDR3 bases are TGTGCCAGCAGCTACACTAGCGGGGCCCCTGGGACGCAGTATTTT.

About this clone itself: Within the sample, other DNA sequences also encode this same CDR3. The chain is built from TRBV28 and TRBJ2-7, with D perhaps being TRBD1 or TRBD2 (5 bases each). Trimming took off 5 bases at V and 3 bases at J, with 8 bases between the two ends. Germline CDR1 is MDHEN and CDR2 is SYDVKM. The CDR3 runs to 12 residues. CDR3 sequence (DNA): TGTGCCAGCAGTCGGGACGTCTACGAGCAGTACTTC. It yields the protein CASSRDVYEQYF.

CDR3: CASSQWQFCGYTF. CDR3 coding DNA: TGTGCCAGCAGCCAATGGCAGTTCTGTGGCTACACCTTC. This sequence joins TRBV3-1 (or the pseudogene TRBV3-2) and TRBJ1-2; the D is unclear. Per germline, CDR1 LGHDT and CDR2 YNNKEL (reference sequence). The CDR3 runs 13 residues. V was cut by 2 bases and J by 7 bases, with 11 bases left in between.

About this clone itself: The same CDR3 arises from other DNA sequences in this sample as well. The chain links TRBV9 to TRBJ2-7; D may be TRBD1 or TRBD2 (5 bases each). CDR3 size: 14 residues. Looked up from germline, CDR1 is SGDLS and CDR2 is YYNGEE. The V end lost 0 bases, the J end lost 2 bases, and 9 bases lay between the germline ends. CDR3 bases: TGTGCCAGCAGCGTAGGTGGGGGTACCTACGAGCAGTACTTC. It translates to CASSVGGGTYEQYF.

The CDR3 coding sequence is TGTGCCAGCAGTTACCTTCCAGGGACGAACAATGGCTACACCTTC. Translated, it gives CASSYLPGTNNGYTF. The chain employs TRBV6-5 and TRBJ1-2, with a possible D match to TRBD1 (5 bases). V lost 2 bases and J lost 6, with 16 bases in between. The CDR3 extends over 15 amino acids. Germline V gene sequence: CDR1 MNHEY, CDR2 SVGAGI.

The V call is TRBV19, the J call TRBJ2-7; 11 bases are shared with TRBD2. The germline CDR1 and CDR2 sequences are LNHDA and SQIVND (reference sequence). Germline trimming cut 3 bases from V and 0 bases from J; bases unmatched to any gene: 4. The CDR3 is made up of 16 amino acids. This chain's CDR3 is CASSMASGGFSYEQYF. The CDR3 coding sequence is TGTGCCAGTAGTATGGCTAGCGGGGGGTTCTCCTACGAGCAGTACTTC.

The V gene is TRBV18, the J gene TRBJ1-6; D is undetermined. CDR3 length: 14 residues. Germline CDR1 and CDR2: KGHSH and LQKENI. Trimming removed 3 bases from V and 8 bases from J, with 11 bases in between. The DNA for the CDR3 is TGTGCCAGCTCACCGACCGGGGTCGATTCACCCCTCCACTTT. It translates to CASSPTGVDSPLHF.

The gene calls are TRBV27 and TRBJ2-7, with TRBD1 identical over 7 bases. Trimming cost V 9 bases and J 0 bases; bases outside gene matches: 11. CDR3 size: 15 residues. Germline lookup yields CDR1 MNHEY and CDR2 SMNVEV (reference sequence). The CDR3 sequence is CASYPEGARSYEQYF. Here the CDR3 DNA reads TGTGCCAGTTACCCTGAGGGGGCCCGCTCCTACGAGCAGTACTTC.

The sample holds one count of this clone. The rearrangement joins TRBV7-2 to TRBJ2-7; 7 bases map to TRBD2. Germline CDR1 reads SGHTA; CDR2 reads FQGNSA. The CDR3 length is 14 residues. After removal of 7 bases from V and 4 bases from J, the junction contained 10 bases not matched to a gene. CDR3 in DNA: TGTGCCAGCACCCCCGGACTAGTAATGTACGAGCAGTACTTC. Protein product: CASTPGLVMYEQYF. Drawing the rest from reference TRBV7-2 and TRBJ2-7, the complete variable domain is GAGVSQSPSNKVTEKGKDVELRCDPISGHTALYWYRQSLGQGLEFLIYFQGNSAPDKSGLPSDRFSAERTGGSVSTLTIQRTQQEDSAVYLCASTPGLVMYEQYFGPGTRLTVT.

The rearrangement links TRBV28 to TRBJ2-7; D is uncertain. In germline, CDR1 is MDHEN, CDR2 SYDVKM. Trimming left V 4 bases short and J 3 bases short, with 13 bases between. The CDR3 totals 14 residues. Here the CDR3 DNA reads TGTGCCAGCAGTTCCCTATTCGCCTTCTACGAGCAGTACTTC. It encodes CASSSLFAFYEQYF.

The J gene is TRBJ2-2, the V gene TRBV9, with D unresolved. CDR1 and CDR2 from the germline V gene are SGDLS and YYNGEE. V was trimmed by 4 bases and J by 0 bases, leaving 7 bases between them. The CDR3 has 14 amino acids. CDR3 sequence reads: CASSPSTNTGELFF. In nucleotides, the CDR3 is TGTGCCAGCAGCCCCTCTACGAACACCGGGGAGCTGTTTTTT.

CDR3 protein: CASSLRLGRGYTGELFF. The CDR3 nucleotides read TGTGCCAGCAGTTTAAGGTTAGGGCGGGGTTACACCGGGGAGCTGTTTTTT. V gene TRBV28 combines with J gene TRBJ2-2, with a possible D match to TRBD2 (6 bases). With 2 bases removed from V and 3 bases from J, the gap between germline ends came to 16 bases. CDR1 and CDR2 from the germline V gene are MDHEN and SYDVKM. The CDR3 spans 17 residues.

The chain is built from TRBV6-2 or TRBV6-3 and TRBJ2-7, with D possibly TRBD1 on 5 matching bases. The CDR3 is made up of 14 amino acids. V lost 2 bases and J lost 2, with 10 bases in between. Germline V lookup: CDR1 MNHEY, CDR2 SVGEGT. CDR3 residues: CASSYQGIPYEQYF. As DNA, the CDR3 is TGTGCCAGCAGTTACCAGGGAATCCCCTACGAGCAGTACTTC.